A selection of T cell receptor beta chains follows, all from one sample in a study of T cell repertoires in cytomegalovirus infection. TCRdb used MiXCR to reprocess the reads, holding one entry per CDR3 protein. The table records 150,000 to 200,000 distinct CDR3 sequences, around 14% of them present only once. Sequencing input: PBMCs. The receptors derive from a human donor in good health (CMV status not recorded). Some clones in this sample may be carry-over from other donors' samples. Each CDR3 is given with its conserved first and last residue. The D gene is left open where the match is weak. Rows give clone size only sometimes, using once, few, many, or a class for an expanded clone.

D: TRBD1
length: 13
V: TRBV29-1
size: few
J: TRBJ1-6
CDR3: CSVRDRGDSPLHF
DNA: TGCAGCGTTCGGGACAGGGGGGATTCACCCCTCCACTTT

D: NA
length: 13
V: TRBV6-1
size: NA
J: TRBJ1-1
CDR3: CASRSSGVTEAFF
DNA: TGTGCCAGCAGGAGCTCAGGGGTCACTGAAGCTTTCTTT

D: NA
length: 16
V: TRBV2
size: many
J: TRBJ1-2
CDR3: CASSEARNRLNYGYTF
DNA: TGTGCCAGCAGTGAAGCGCGGAACAGGCTTAACTATGGCTACACCTTC

D: NA
length: 14
V: TRBV6-6
size: NA
J: TRBJ1-5
CDR3: CASSPEQGRQPQHF
DNA: TGTGCCAGCAGTCCCGAGCAGGGGAGGCAGCCCCAGCATTTT

D: NA
length: 12
V: TRBV10-3
size: few
J: TRBJ1-3
CDR3: CAIEAAGNTIYF
DNA: TGTGCCATCGAGGCAGCTGGAAACACCATATATTTT

D: NA
length: 12
V: TRBV7-2
size: many
J: TRBJ2-7
CDR3: CASSFDIYEQYF
DNA: TGTGCCAGCAGCTTCGACATCTACGAGCAGTACTTC

D: NA
length: 15
V: TRBV28
size: many
J: TRBJ1-2
CDR3: CASSPSTKTREGYTF
DNA: TGTGCCAGCAGTCCGAGTACTAAAACCCGGGAAGGCTACACCTTC

D: NA
length: 14
V: TRBV4-1
size: many
J: TRBJ1-1
CDR3: CASSQGWGNTEAFF
DNA: TGCGCCAGCAGCCAAGGTTGGGGGAACACTGAAGCTTTCTTT

D: NA
length: 13
V: TRBV6-2/TRBV6-3
size: NA
J: TRBJ2-7
CDR3: CASTLNRIYEQYF
DNA: TGTGCCAGCACCCTGAACAGGATCTACGAGCAGTACTTC

D: TRBD2
length: 18
V: TRBV7-2
size: NA
J: TRBJ2-1
CDR3: CASSLGTSGGPYYNEQFF
DNA: TGTGCCAGCAGCTTAGGGACTAGCGGGGGGCCCTACTACAATGAGCAGTTCTTC

D: TRBD1
length: 16
V: TRBV27
size: NA
J: TRBJ2-7
CDR3: CASSPTGTVDSYEQYF
DNA: TGTGCCAGCTCCCCGACCGGGACAGTCGACTCCTACGAGCAGTACTTC

D: NA
length: 14
V: TRBV28
size: few
J: TRBJ2-5
CDR3: CASSSNQGQETQYF
DNA: TGTGCCAGCAGTTCCAACCAGGGGCAAGAGACCCAGTACTTC

D: TRBD1
length: 14
V: TRBV7-9
size: many
J: TRBJ2-7
CDR3: CASSLTGGNYEQYF
DNA: TGTGCCAGCAGCCTGACAGGGGGTAATTACGAGCAGTACTTC

D: NA
length: 14
V: TRBV7-2
size: many
J: TRBJ2-7
CDR3: CASSLLPGTYEQYF
DNA: TGTGCCAGCAGCTTATTACCGGGTACCTACGAGCAGTACTTC

D: TRBD1
length: 13
V: TRBV10-3
size: NA
J: TRBJ1-5
CDR3: CATSGTDNQPQHF
DNA: TGTGCCACCTCCGGGACAGACAATCAGCCCCAGCATTTT

D: NA
length: 16
V: TRBV2
size: few
J: TRBJ2-3
CDR3: CASSGVNWGGTDTQYF
DNA: TGTGCCAGCAGTGGTGTAAATTGGGGCGGCACAGATACGCAGTATTTT

D: TRBD1
length: 14
V: TRBV27
size: NA
J: TRBJ2-7
CDR3: CASSLLDRPYEQYF
DNA: TGTGCCAGCAGTTTATTGGACAGGCCCTACGAGCAGTACTTC

D: NA
length: 17
V: TRBV12-3/TRBV12-4
size: few
J: TRBJ2-5
CDR3: CASSLRLAGRFQETQYF
DNA: TGTGCCAGCAGTTTAAGGCTCGCAGGGAGGTTCCAAGAGACCCAGTACTTC

D: NA
length: 13
V: TRBV7-4
size: once
J: TRBJ2-4
CDR3: CASSFGNQNIQYF
DNA: TGTGCCAGCAGCTTCGGCAATCAAAACATTCAGTACTTC

D: NA
length: 14
V: TRBV7-9
size: NA
J: TRBJ2-1
CDR3: CASRESGSYNEQFF
DNA: TGTGCCAGCAGGGAGAGTGGGTCCTACAATGAGCAGTTCTTC

D: TRBD1
length: 16
V: TRBV6-1
size: many
J: TRBJ1-1
CDR3: CASPGTARRVNTEAFF
DNA: TGTGCCAGCCCTGGGACAGCGAGAAGGGTGAACACTGAAGCTTTCTTT

D: NA
length: 13
V: TRBV11-2
size: NA
J: TRBJ2-1
CDR3: CASTQLAYNEQFF
DNA: TGTGCCAGCACCCAACTAGCCTACAATGAGCAGTTCTTC

D: TRBD2
length: 16
V: TRBV7-2
size: many
J: TRBJ2-7
CDR3: CASSLAGLAGDYEQYF
DNA: TGTGCCAGCAGCTTAGCTGGACTAGCGGGAGACTACGAGCAGTACTTC

D: TRBD1
length: 17
V: TRBV5-5
size: NA
J: TRBJ2-2
CDR3: CASSLAAGTGYTGELFF
DNA: TGTGCCAGCAGCTTGGCGGCTGGGACAGGGTACACCGGGGAGCTGTTTTTT

D: NA
length: 12
V: TRBV9
size: few
J: TRBJ1-6
CDR3: CASSVANSPLHF
DNA: TGTGCCAGCAGCGTAGCCAATTCACCCCTCCACTTT

D: TRBD1
length: 14
V: TRBV20-1
size: few
J: TRBJ2-2
CDR3: CSAGDRDHSGELFF
DNA: TGCAGTGCTGGGGACAGGGACCACAGCGGGGAGCTGTTTTTT

D: NA
length: 12
V: TRBV7-2
size: many
J: TRBJ2-3
CDR3: CASSRYTDTQYF
DNA: TGTGCCAGCAGCCGGTACACAGATACGCAGTATTTT

D: TRBD2
length: 17
V: TRBV11-2
size: NA
J: TRBJ2-1
CDR3: CASSLDLPPREDNEQFF
DNA: TGTGCCAGCAGCTTAGATCTCCCCCCCCGGGAGGACAATGAGCAGTTCTTC

D: NA
length: 13
V: TRBV11-2
size: many
J: TRBJ1-1
CDR3: CASSPFTGTEAFF
DNA: TGTGCCAGCAGCCCCTTTACGGGGACTGAAGCTTTCTTT

D: NA
length: 13
V: TRBV12-3/TRBV12-4
size: few
J: TRBJ2-7
CDR3: CASSPDVVWEQYF
DNA: TGTGCCAGCAGCCCGGACGTGGTATGGGAGCAGTACTTC

D: NA
length: 12
V: TRBV7-9
size: few
J: TRBJ1-1
CDR3: CASGGVNTEAFF
DNA: TGTGCCAGCGGCGGCGTGAACACTGAAGCTTTCTTT

D: NA
length: 15
V: TRBV7-9
size: many
J: TRBJ2-3
CDR3: CASSFGGDGTDTQYF
DNA: TGTGCCAGCAGCTTCGGAGGGGACGGTACAGATACGCAGTATTTT

D: NA
length: 13
V: TRBV6-2/TRBV6-3
size: few
J: TRBJ2-1
CDR3: CASQRSSYNEQFF
DNA: TGTGCCAGCCAGAGGAGCTCCTACAATGAGCAGTTCTTC

D: NA
length: 15
V: TRBV7-6
size: many
J: TRBJ1-1
CDR3: CASSLRGAINTEAFF
DNA: TGTGCCAGCAGCTTAAGGGGGGCGATTAACACTGAAGCTTTCTTT

D: NA
length: 14
V: TRBV30
size: NA
J: TRBJ2-6
CDR3: CAQHPQSGANVLTF
DNA: TGTGCCCAACATCCTCAATCTGGGGCCAACGTCCTGACTTTC

D: TRBD1
length: 16
V: TRBV7-9
size: few
J: TRBJ2-7
CDR3: CASSTPGQGFSYEQYF
DNA: TGTGCCAGCAGCACTCCGGGACAGGGGTTCTCCTACGAGCAGTACTTC